A single sample is the source of the 23 T cell receptor beta chains below, sequenced in a study of graft-versus-host responses after intestinal transplantation. This table comes from immunoSEQ multiplex PCR, and its TCRdb copy is limited to in-frame clones, with some not included. The table includes some 23,000 clones, roughly 95% detected once. The material sequenced was PBMCs, taken 156 days after intestinal transplant. These receptors all come from a human patient who received an intestinal transplant, so some T cells may come from the graft donor.

J is TRBJ1-3 and V is TRBV13; 7 nucleotides agree with TRBD1. With V trimmed by 5 bases and J by 0 bases, 13 bases remained unmatched. The CDR3 has 18 residues. Looked up from germline, CDR1 is PRHDT and CDR2 is FYEKMQ (reference sequence). This chain's CDR3 is CASSAGTVPRYSGNTIYF. The CDR3 DNA follows: TGTGCCAGCAGCGCCGGGACAGTGCCCCGTTACTCTGGAAACACCATATATTTT.

V usage is TRBV5-6 and J usage is TRBJ2-1; 8 bases fit TRBD1. V lost 0 bases and J lost 4; bases outside the gene matches: 0. The CDR3 is made up of 14 amino acids. Germline V gene lookup returns CDR1 SGHDT and CDR2 YYEEEE. This CDR3 is CASSLGQGYNEQFF. In DNA form, the CDR3 reads TGTGCCAGCAGCTTGGGACAGGGGTACAATGAGCAGTTCTTC. Supplemented by reference TRBV5-6 and TRBJ2-1, the full variable domain reads DAGVTQSPTHLIKTRGQQVTLRCSPKSGHDTVSWYQQALGQGPQFIFQYYEEEERQRGNFPDRFSGHQFPNYSSELNVNALLLGDSALYLCASSLGQGYNEQFFGPGTRLTVL.

This clone was seen only once. This chain uses TRBV12-5 with TRBJ2-7; TRBD2 agrees at 11 bases. CDR1 LGHNT and CDR2 FRNRAP come from the germline V gene. This CDR3 is 15 amino acids long. The ends lost 4 bases at V and 4 bases at J; junction bases unmatched: 6. CDR3: CASGSDSGGVYEQYF. DNA for the CDR3: TGTGCTAGTGGTTCGGATAGCGGGGGGGTTTACGAGCAGTACTTC.

The chain carries TRBV6-6 and TRBJ2-1; 8 bases match TRBD2. This CDR3 spans 15 amino acids. Looked up from germline, CDR1 is MNHNY and CDR2 is SVGAGI (reference sequence). The trim removed 5 bases at V and 5 bases at J, leaving 8 bases unmatched. The CDR3 sequence: CASSPRAGEDNEQFF. The CDR3 DNA reads TGTGCCAGCAGTCCTCGAGCGGGAGAGGACAATGAGCAGTTCTTC.

The rearrangement uses TRBV29-1 and TRBJ1-1; TRBD1 might be the D (5 bases). Per germline, CDR1 SQVTM and CDR2 ANQGSEA. The germline V and J ends were trimmed by 0 bases and 7 bases, with 15 bases remaining between them. This CDR3 contains 14 residues. CDR3 protein: CSVEDPGGRGEAFF. In nucleotides, the CDR3 is TGCAGCGTTGAAGATCCGGGGGGAAGGGGTGAAGCTTTCTTT.

The chain recombines TRBV19 with TRBJ2-2, with unresolved D. The ends were cut back, 2 bases at V and 7 bases at J, with 11 bases in the middle. The CDR3 extends over 14 amino acids. Per germline, CDR1 LNHDA and CDR2 SQIVND (reference sequence). The CDR3 bases are TGTGCCAGTAGTATAAGCACCTTCGACGGGGAGCTGTTTTTT. Its protein product is CASSISTFDGELFF.

V is TRBV6-5 and J is TRBJ2-1; TRBD2 agrees at 10 bases. The CDR3 contains 14 residues. Germline V CDR1 and CDR2: MNHEY, SVGAGI. J lost 3 bases, V lost 6 bases, and 2 bases had no gene match. The CDR3 loop reads CASRTSGIYNEQFF. In nucleotides, the CDR3 is TGTGCCAGCAGAACTAGCGGGATCTACAATGAGCAGTTCTTC.

This CDR3 reads CASSPERGREQYF. The DNA of the CDR3 is TGTGCCAGCAGCCCGGAACGGGGTCGGGAGCAGTACTTC. The chain couples TRBV14 to TRBJ2-7, with a possible D match to TRBD2 (5 bases). V was cut by 4 bases and J by 7 bases, with 14 bases left in between. This CDR3 spans 13 amino acids. Germline V gene lookup returns CDR1 SGHDN and CDR2 FVKESK.

The chain is built from TRBV13 and TRBJ2-3; perhaps TRBD2 as D (6 bases). Germline V lookup: CDR1 PRHDT, CDR2 FYEKMQ (reference sequence). The CDR3 extends over 17 amino acids. Trimming removed 0 bases from V and 2 bases from J, with 15 bases in between. DNA of the CDR3: TGTGCCAGCAGCTTAGGCCTTTCTAGCGCCTCCACAGATACGCAGTATTTT. Translated, it gives CASSLGLSSASTDTQYF.

The V gene is TRBV19, the J gene TRBJ1-1; possibly TRBD1 for D (5 bases). Germline CDR1 LNHDA, CDR2 SQIVND (reference sequence). The CDR3 is 11 amino acids. V shed 9 bases and J shed 5 bases, with 10 bases lying between them. The chain's CDR3 is CASLEGTEAFF. CDR3 nucleotides: TGTGCCAGCTTGGAGGGGACTGAAGCTTTCTTT.

The chain carries TRBV6-6 and TRBJ2-4; 7 nucleotides match TRBD1. CDR1 is MNHNY, CDR2 SVGAGI, per germline (reference sequence). V was clipped by 5 bases and J by 4 bases; unmatched bases: 8. The CDR3 runs to 15 residues. DNA for the CDR3: TGTGCCAGCAGTAAGAGGACAGGACCTAAAAACATTCAGTACTTC. This encodes CASSKRTGPKNIQYF.

The gene calls are TRBV6-4 and TRBJ2-5; D ambiguous. Per germline, CDR1 MRHNA and CDR2 SNTAGT. The CDR3 loop spans 13 amino acids. Trimming took off 4 bases at V and 5 bases at J, with 11 bases between the two ends. The DNA of the CDR3 is TGTGCCAGCAGTGTGAGTCTCGGGGAGACCCAGTACTTC. Translated: CASSVSLGETQYF.

The CDR3 DNA reads TGCAGCGAGCTTATTGGCACTGAAGCTTTCTTT. Protein: CSELIGTEAFF. The rearrangement links TRBV29-1 to TRBJ1-1; D ambiguous. CDR3 size: 11 residues. Germline loops: CDR1 SQVTM, CDR2 ANQGSEA. V lost 7 bases, J lost 4 bases, and 10 bases lay in between.

This clone has just a few counts. The V gene is TRBV12-5, the J gene TRBJ2-1; 9 bases agree with TRBD1. The germline V gene has CDR1 LGHNT and CDR2 FRNRAP. The CDR3 is made up of 16 amino acids. J was trimmed by 4 bases and V by 3 bases; bases with no gene match: 7. CDR3 region: CASGLALGQGYNEQFF. CDR3 nucleotides: TGTGCTAGTGGTTTAGCCCTCGGACAGGGGTACAATGAGCAGTTCTTC.

The rearrangement links TRBV7-6 to TRBJ2-7; D is ambiguous. Between the trimmed V and J ends, which lost 0 bases and 4 bases, there was a span of 10 bases. Germline assignment: CDR1 SGHVS and CDR2 FNYEAQ. The CDR3 contains 14 residues. As DNA, the CDR3 is TGTGCCAGCAGCTTAGCGTTTTCTGAATACGAGCAGTACTTC. It encodes CASSLAFSEYEQYF.

To note about this clone: The junction departs from germline at one end; a sequencing error may be responsible. V usage is TRBV19 and J usage is TRBJ1-1; D is unresolved. Germline assignment: CDR1 LNHDA and CDR2 SQIVND (reference sequence). There are 16 residues in the CDR3. For the CDR3, the DNA is TGTGCCAGTAGTCCCGGAGGAGTGGCGTTCGACACTGAAGCTTCCTTT. This codes for CASSPGGVAFDTEASF.

V is TRBV2 and J is TRBJ2-1; 7 bases agree with TRBD2. CDR1 is SNHLY and CDR2 is FYNNEI in the germline V gene. CDR3 length: 16 residues. V shed 1 base and J 4 bases; nucleotides not matched to a gene: 7. The DNA for the CDR3 is TGTGCCAGCAGTGAAGGGTTGGCGGGAGCTTACAATGAGCAGTTCTTC. This encodes CASSEGLAGAYNEQFF.

This clone was recorded only once. The V call is TRBV4-3, the J call TRBJ2-1, with D uncertain. The CDR3 covers 15 residues. Trimming removed 0 bases at V and 5 bases at J, with 11 bases between. The germline gives CDR1 LGHNA, CDR2 YSLEER. The CDR3 sequence: CASSQDIGFDNEQFF. The CDR3 nucleotides are TGCGCCAGCAGCCAAGATATAGGGTTTGACAATGAGCAGTTCTTC.

The chain uses TRBV29-1 and TRBJ2-3; 14 nucleotides line up with TRBD2. This CDR3 has 24 amino acids. Germline CDR1 and CDR2: SQVTM and ANQGSEA. V lost 6 bases and J lost 0; bases outside the gene matches: 29. CDR3 in DNA: TGCAGCGTGCTCGGACAGGCACTAGGACTAGCGGGGGGAGCGGTTTGGCTGAGCACAGATACGCAGTATTTT. It translates to CSVLGQALGLAGGAVWLSTDTQYF.

J is TRBJ2-3 and V is TRBV7-3; 9 bases align to TRBD2. CDR3 length equals 17 residues. Germline trimming cut 4 bases from V and 7 bases from J; bases unmatched to any gene: 15. Per the germline V gene, CDR1 is SGHTA and CDR2 is FQGTGA. CDR3 protein: CASSSISGGTRRNTQYF. In DNA, the CDR3 is TGTGCCAGCAGCTCGATTAGCGGGGGAACCCGACGGAATACGCAGTATTTT.

This clone was seen just once. DNA of the CDR3: TGTGCCAGCAGCTTGGGACAGGGTAAGCTCGAGCAGTACTTC. Amino acids: CASSLGQGKLEQYF. The chain carries TRBV7-7 and TRBJ2-7, with 9 bases identical to TRBD1. Germline V gene data show CDR1 as SSHAT and CDR2 as FNYEAQ (reference sequence). J was trimmed by 6 bases and V by 3 bases; bases with no gene match: 6. The CDR3 spans 14 residues.

The chain employs TRBV27 and TRBJ1-1, with 8 bases aligning to TRBD1. The CDR3 covers 14 residues. Germline CDR1 MNHEY, CDR2 SMNVEV (reference sequence). Trimming cost V 0 bases and J 10 bases; bases outside gene matches: 7. The CDR3 DNA follows: TGTGCCAGCAGTTTATCATTCACCGACAGGGGAGCTTTCTTT. Encoded protein: CASSLSFTDRGAFF.

The chain links TRBV28 to TRBJ2-5; 7 nucleotides agree with TRBD1. The DNA end lines up better with TRBJ2-7; the J call may be wrong. This CDR3 is 14 amino acids long. The germline V gene encodes CDR1 MDHEN and CDR2 SYDVKM. CDR3 DNA sequence: TGTGCCAGCAGTACCCGACAGGGAACCTACGAGCAGTACTTC. Protein product: CASSTRQGTYEQYF.